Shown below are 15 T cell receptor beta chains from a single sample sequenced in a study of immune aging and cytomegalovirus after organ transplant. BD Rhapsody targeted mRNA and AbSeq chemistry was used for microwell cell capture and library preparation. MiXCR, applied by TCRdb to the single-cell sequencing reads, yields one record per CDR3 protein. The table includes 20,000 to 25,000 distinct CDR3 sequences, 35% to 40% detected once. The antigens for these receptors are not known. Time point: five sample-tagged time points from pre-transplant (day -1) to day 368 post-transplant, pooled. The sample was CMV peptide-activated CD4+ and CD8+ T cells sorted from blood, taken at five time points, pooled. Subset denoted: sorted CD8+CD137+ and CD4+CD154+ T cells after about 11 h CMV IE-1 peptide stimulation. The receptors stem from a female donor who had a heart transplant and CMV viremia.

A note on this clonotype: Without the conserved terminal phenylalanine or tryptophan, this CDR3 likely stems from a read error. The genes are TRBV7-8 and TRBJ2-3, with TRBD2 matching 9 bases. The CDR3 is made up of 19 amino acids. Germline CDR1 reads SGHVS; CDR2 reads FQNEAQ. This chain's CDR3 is CTNSLVPLGTSGSTDTQYL. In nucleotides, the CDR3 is TGTACCAACAGCTTAGTGCCTCTCGGAACTAGCGGGAGCACAGATACGCAGTATCTT.

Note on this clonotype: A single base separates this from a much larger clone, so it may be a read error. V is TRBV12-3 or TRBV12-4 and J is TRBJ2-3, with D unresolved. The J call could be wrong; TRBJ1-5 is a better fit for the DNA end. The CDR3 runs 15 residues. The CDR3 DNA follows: TGTACCAGCAGTCATCTAGCGGGAGTAATAGATACGCAGCATTTT. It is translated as CTSSHLAGVIDTQHF.

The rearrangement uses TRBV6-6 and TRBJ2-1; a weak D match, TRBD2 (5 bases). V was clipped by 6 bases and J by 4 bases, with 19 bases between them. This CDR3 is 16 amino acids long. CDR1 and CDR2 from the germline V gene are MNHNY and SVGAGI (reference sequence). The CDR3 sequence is CASSPPSRTVYNEQFF. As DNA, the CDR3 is TGTGCCAGCAGCCCTCCCTCCCGGACTGTTTACAATGAGCAGTTCTTC.

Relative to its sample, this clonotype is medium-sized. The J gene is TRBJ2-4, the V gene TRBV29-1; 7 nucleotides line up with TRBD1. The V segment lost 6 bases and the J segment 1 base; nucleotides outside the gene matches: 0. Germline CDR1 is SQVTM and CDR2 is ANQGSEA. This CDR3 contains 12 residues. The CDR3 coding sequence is TGCAGCGTACAGGGGGCCAAAAACATTCAGTACTTC. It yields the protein CSVQGAKNIQYF.

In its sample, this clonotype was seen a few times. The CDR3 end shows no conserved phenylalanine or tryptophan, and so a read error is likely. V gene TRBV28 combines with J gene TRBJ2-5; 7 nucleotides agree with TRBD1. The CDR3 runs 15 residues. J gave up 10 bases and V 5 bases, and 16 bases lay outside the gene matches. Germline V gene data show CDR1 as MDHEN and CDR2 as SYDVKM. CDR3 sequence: CASSADRDSLRDQYL. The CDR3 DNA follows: TGTGCCAGCAGTGCCGACAGGGACAGCCTCAGGGACCAGTACCTC.

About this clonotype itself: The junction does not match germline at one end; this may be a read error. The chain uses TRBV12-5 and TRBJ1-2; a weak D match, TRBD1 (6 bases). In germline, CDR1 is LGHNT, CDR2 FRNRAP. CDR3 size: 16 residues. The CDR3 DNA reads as TGTGCTGGTGGTTTGGTACTCAGACGGGGGGCAGGTGGCTACACCTTC. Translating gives CAGGLVLRRGAGGYTF. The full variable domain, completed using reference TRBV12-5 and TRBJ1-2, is DARVTQTPRHKVTEMGQEVTMRCQPILGHNTVFWYRQTMMQGLELLAYFRNRAPLDDSGMPKDRFSAEMPDATLATLKIQPSEPRDSAVYFCAGGLVLRRGAGGYTFGSGTRLTVV.

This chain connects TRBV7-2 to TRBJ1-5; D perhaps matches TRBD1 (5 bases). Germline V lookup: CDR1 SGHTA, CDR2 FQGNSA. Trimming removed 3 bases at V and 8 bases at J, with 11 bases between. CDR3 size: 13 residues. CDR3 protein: CASSFGAGKPQHF. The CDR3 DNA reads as TGTGCCAGCAGCTTCGGGGCCGGGAAGCCCCAGCATTTT.

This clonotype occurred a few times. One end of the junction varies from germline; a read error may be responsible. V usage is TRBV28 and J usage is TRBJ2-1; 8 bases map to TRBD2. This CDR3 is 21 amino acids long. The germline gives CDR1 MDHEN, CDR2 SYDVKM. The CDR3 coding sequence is TGTGCCAGCAGCAAACAAATGGGGGCGGGAGGCGTTTTTGAGTTCTACAATGAACAGTTCTTC. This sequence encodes CASSKQMGAGGVFEFYNEQFF.

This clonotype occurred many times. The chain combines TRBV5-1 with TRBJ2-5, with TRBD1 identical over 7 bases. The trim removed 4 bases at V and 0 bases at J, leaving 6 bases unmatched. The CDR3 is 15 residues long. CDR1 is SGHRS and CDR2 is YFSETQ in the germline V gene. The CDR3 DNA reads TGCGCCAGCAGCCAGCCGACAGGGAACCAAGAGACCCAGTACTTC. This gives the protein CASSQPTGNQETQYF.

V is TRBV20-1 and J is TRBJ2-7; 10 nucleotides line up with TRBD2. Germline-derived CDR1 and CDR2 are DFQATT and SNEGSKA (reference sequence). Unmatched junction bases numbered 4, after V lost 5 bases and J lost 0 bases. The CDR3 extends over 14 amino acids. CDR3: CSAFSGRHSYEQYF. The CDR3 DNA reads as TGCAGTGCTTTTAGCGGGAGGCACTCCTACGAGCAGTACTTC.

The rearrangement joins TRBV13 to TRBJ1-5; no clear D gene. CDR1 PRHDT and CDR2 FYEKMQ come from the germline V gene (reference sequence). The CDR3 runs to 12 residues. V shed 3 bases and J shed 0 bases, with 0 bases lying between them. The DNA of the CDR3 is TGTGCCAGCAGCTTTAGCAATCAGCCCCAGCATTTT. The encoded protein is CASSFSNQPQHF.

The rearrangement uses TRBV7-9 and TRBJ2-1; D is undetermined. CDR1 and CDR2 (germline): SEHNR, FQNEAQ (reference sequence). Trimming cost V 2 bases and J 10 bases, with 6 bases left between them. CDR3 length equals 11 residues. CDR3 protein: CASSLQDEQFF. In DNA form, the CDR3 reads TGTGCCAGCAGCTTACAGGACGAGCAGTTCTTC. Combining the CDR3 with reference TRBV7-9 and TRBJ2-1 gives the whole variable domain DTGVSQNPRHKITKRGQNVTFRCDPISEHNRLYWYRQTLGQGPEFLTYFQNEAQLEKSRLLSDRFSAERPKGSFSTLEIQRTEQGDSAMYLCASSLQDEQFFGPGTRLTVL.

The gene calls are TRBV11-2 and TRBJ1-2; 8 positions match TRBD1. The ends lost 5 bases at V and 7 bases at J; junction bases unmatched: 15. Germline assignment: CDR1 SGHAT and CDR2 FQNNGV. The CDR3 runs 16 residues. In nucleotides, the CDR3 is TGTGCCAGCAGCCTCCTATCGGGACAGGTTCCGACTGGCTACACCTTC. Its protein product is CASSLLSGQVPTGYTF.

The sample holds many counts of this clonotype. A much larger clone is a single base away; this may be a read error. The CDR3 nucleotides are TGCAGTCTAACCGTGGGGTGGCAGGAGGCCCAGTACTTC. Protein: CSLTVGWQEAQYF. The rearrangement uses TRBV29-1 and TRBJ2-5; D is possibly TRBD2 (5 bases). In germline, CDR1 is SQVTM, CDR2 ANQGSEA. The CDR3 spans 13 residues.

CDR3 protein: CASSDSRQSNIQYF. As DNA, the CDR3 is TGTGCCAGCAGTGACTCGAGGCAGTCAAACATTCAGTACTTC. The J gene is TRBJ2-4, the V gene TRBV6-4; D is undetermined. V shed 0 bases and J shed 6 bases, with 9 bases lying between them. Germline V lookup: CDR1 MRHNA, CDR2 SNTAGT. The CDR3 extends over 14 amino acids.